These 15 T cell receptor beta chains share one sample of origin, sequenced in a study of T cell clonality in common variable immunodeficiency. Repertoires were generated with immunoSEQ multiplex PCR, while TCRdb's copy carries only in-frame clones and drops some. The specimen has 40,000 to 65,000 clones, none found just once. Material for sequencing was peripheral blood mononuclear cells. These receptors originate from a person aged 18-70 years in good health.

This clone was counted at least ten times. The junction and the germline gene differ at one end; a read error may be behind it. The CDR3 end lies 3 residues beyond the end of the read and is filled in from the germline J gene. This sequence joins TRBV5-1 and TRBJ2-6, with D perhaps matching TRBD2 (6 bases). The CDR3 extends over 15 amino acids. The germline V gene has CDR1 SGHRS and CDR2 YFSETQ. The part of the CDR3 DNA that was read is TGCGCCAGCAGCTTGGGGGGGGTTGGGGGCAACGTC. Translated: CASSLGGVGGNV. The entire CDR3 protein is CASSLGGVGGNVLTF.

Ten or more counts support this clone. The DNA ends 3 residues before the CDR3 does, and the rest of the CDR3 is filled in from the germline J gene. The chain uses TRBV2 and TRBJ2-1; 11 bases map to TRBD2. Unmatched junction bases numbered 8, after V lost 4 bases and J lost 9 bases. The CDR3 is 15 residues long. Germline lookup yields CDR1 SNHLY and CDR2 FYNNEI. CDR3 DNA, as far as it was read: TGTGCCAGCAGTGCGGGACTAGCGGCCTTAACTGAG. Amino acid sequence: CASSAGLAALTE. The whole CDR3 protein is CASSAGLAALTEQFF.

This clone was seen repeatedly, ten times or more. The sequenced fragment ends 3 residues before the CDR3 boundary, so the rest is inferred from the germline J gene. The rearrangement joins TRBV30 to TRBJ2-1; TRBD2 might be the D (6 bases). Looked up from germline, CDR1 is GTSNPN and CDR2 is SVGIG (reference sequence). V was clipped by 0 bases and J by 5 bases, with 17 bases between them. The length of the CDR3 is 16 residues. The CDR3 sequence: CAWSVRGIRDHNEQFF. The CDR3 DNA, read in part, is TGTGCCTGGAGTGTCCGCGGGATTCGTGACCACAATGAG.

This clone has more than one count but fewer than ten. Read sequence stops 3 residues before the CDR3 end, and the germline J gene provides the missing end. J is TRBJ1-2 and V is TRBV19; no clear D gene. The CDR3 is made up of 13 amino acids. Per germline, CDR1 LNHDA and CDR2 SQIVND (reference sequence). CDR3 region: CASSWAGAYDYTF. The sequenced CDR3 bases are TGTGCCAGTAGTTGGGCGGGAGCCTACGAC.

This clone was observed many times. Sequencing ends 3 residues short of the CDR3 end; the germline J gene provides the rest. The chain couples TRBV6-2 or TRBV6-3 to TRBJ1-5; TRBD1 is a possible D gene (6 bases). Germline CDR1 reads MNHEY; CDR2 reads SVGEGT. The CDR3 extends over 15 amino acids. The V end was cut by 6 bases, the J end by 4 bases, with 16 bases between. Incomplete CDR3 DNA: TGTGCCAGCAGCACTACCGGGACAAGAAATCAGCCC. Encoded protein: CASSTTGTRNQP. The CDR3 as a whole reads CASSTTGTRNQPQHF.

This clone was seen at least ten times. The sequenced CDR3 bases are TGTGCCAGCAGCCTTTATAGCCGCGCCCCCACAGATACG. The encoded protein is CASSLYSRAPTDT. The CDR3, in full, reads CASSLYSRAPTDTQYF. V usage is TRBV9 and J usage is TRBJ2-3; D remains unclear. The CDR3 end falls 3 residues outside the read, so it is completed with the germline J gene. Germline V gene lookup returns CDR1 SGDLS and CDR2 YYNGEE. This CDR3 comprises 16 residues. V was clipped by 4 bases and J by 2 bases, with 17 bases between them.

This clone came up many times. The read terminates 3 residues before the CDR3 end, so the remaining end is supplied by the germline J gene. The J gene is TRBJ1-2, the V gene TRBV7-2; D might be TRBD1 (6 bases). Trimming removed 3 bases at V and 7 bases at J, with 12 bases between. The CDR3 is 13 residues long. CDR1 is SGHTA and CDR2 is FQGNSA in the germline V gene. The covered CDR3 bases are TGTGCCAGCAGCTTGCCGGACAGACCTGGC. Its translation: CASSLPDRPG. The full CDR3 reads CASSLPDRPGYTF.

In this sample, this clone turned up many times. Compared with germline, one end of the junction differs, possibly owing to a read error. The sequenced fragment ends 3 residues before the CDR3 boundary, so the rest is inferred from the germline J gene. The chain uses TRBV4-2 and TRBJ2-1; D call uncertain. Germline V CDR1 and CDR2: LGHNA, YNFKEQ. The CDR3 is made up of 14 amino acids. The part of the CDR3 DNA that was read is TGCGCCAGCAGCCAAGTCTGGCGCGGCCATGAG. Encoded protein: CASSQVWRGHE. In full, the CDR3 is CASSQVWRGHEQFF.

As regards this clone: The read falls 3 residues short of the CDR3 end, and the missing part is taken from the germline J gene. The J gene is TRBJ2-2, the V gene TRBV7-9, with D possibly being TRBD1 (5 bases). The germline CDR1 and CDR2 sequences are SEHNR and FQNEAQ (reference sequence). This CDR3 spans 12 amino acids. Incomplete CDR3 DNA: TGTGCCAGTAGGGATGGGGCCAACGTG. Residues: CASRDGANV. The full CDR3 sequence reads CASRDGANVLFF.

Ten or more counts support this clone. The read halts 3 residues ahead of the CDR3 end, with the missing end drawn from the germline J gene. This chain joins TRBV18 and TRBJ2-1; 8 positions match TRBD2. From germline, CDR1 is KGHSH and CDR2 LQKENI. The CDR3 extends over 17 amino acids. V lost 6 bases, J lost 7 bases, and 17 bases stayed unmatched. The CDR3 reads CASSPGEYELAANEQFF. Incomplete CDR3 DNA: TGTGCCAGCTCGCCGGGAGAATACGAACTAGCGGCAAATGAG.

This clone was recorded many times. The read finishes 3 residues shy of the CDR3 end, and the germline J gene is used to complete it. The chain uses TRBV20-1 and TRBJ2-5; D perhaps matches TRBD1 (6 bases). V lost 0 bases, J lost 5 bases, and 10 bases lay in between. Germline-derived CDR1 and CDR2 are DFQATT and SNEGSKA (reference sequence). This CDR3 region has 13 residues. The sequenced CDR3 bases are TGCAGTGCTAGAGATAACGGACAGGAGACC. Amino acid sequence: CSARDNGQET. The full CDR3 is CSARDNGQETQYF.

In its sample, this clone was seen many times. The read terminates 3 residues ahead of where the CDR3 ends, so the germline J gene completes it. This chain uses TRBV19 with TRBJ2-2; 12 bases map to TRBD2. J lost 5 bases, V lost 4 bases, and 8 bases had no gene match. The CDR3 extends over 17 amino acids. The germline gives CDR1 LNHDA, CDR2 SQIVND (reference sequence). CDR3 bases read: TGTGCCAGTAGTAAACAGACTAGCGGGGGTGGTACCGGGGAG. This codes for CASSKQTSGGGTGE. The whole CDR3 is CASSKQTSGGGTGELFF.

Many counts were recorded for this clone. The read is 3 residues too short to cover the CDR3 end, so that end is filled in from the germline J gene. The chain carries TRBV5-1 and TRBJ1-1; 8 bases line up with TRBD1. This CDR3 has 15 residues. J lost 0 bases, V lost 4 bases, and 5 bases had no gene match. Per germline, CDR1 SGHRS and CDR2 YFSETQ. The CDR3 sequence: CASSPGDRLNTEAFF. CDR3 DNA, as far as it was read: TGCGCCAGCAGCCCCGGGGACAGGCTGAACACTGAA.

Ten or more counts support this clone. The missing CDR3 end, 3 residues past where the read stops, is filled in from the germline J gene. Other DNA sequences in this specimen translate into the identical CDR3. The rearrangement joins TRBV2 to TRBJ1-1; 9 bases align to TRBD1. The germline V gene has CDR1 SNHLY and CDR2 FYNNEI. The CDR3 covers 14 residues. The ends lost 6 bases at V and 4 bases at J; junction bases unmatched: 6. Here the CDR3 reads CASRQGAVSTEAFF. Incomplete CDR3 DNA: TGTGCCAGCAGACAGGGGGCAGTAAGCACTGAA.

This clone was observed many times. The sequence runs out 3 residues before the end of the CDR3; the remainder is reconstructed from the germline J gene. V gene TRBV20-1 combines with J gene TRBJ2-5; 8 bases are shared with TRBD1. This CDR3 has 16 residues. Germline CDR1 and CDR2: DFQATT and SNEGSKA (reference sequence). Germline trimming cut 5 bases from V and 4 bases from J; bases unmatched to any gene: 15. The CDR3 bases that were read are TGCAGTGCTCCCGTAGTAGGGGGACAGGTGGGAGAGACC. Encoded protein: CSAPVVGGQVGET. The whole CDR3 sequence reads CSAPVVGGQVGETQYF.